The 21 T cell receptor beta chains below were found in one sample sequenced in a study of OX40 agonist ivuxolimab in advanced cancers. Preparation of the library involved the immunoSEQ multiplex PCR assay. Sourced from immuneACCESS, this table was stored by TCRdb with only in-frame sequences that have V and J called. A share of the clones is absent; for the studies checked, an unresolved V gene accounts for under half, and the remainder has no known explanation. In all, the sample holds tens of thousands of clones, and roughly 80% of those were seen once. The ten largest make up roughly 3% of the sample. The sample was CD4+ or CD8+ T cells sorted from blood, taken in a trial of the OX40 agonist ivuxolimab. These receptors all stem from an adult with an advanced solid tumor such as melanoma, head and neck, liver or kidney cancer.

This clone was recorded a few times. V usage is TRBV5-1 and J usage is TRBJ1-2; possible D gene TRBD1, 6 bases. The germline V gene encodes CDR1 SGHRS and CDR2 YFSETQ. The CDR3 extends over 14 amino acids. Trimming took off 4 bases at V and 2 bases at J, with 12 bases between the two ends. As DNA, the CDR3 is TGCGCCAGCAGCCCACAGGGTATGAACTATGGCTACACCTTC. Translated: CASSPQGMNYGYTF.

The table lists this clone with a few counts. The rearrangement uses TRBV14 and TRBJ2-1; TRBD2 aligns across 9 bases. Germline assignment: CDR1 SGHDN and CDR2 FVKESK. CDR3 length: 17 amino acids. Trimming at V came to 4 bases and at J to 4 bases, leaving 11 bases not matched to a gene. DNA of the CDR3: TGTGCCAGCAGCCCCCAATTAAGCGGGGGGATTTACAATGAGCAGTTCTTC. The encoded protein is CASSPQLSGGIYNEQFF.

The J gene is TRBJ2-1, the V gene TRBV6-6; D gene uncertain. The CDR3 loop spans 12 amino acids. Trimming took off 7 bases at V and 8 bases at J, with 12 bases between the two ends. Per the germline V gene, CDR1 is MNHNY and CDR2 is SVGAGI (reference sequence). The CDR3 region has the DNA TGTGCCAGCACCCCTAGTCTGCATGAGCAGTTCTTC. Protein product: CASTPSLHEQFF.

The rearrangement joins TRBV4-1 to TRBJ2-1; a weak D match, TRBD1 (7 bases). Trimming left V 0 bases short and J 12 bases short, with 18 bases between. CDR3 size: 15 residues. The V gene's germline CDR1 is MGHRA and CDR2 YSYEKL. The CDR3 protein is CASSQEARQGAGQFF. The CDR3 DNA is TGCGCCAGCAGCCAAGAAGCCCGACAGGGAGCGGGGCAGTTCTTC.

The rearrangement joins TRBV7-2 to TRBJ1-2; 8 positions match TRBD1. The CDR3 has 14 amino acids. J gave up 2 bases and V 5 bases, and 4 bases lay outside the gene matches. Germline CDR1 SGHTA, CDR2 FQGNSA. The CDR3 reads CASSPRTGNYGYTF. CDR3 in DNA: TGTGCCAGCAGCCCCCGGACAGGGAACTATGGCTACACCTTC.

This clone was counted a few times. The chain recombines TRBV7-9 with TRBJ2-7; 8 bases align to TRBD2. The CDR3 is made up of 16 amino acids. The ends lost 4 bases at V and 6 bases at J; junction bases unmatched: 14. Per germline, CDR1 SEHNR and CDR2 FQNEAQ (reference sequence). DNA of the CDR3: TGTGCCAGCAGCTACCGGGCCGGGACTAGTAATCTCGAGCAGTACTTC. As protein: CASSYRAGTSNLEQYF.

This clone was observed a handful of times. CDR3 in amino acids: CASSSLDRFYGYTF. For the CDR3, the DNA is TGTGCCAGCAGTTCCCTTGACAGGTTCTATGGCTACACCTTC. The V call is TRBV27, the J call TRBJ1-2, with D maybe TRBD1 (6 bases). The CDR3 spans 14 residues. Trimming took off 4 bases at V and 4 bases at J, with 13 bases between the two ends. Germline-derived CDR1 and CDR2 are MNHEY and SMNVEV (reference sequence).

CDR3 DNA sequence: TGTGCCAGCAGCCAAGTGGCGGGGGCCAAAAACATTCAGTACTTC. Protein sequence: CASSQVAGAKNIQYF. The chain is built from TRBV14 and TRBJ2-4, with D perhaps TRBD2 (6 bases). V lost 1 base to trimming and J lost 1 base, with 8 bases between them. There are 15 residues in the CDR3. From germline, CDR1 is SGHDN and CDR2 FVKESK.

The genes are TRBV7-2 and TRBJ2-2, with D possibly matching TRBD1 (6 bases). The CDR3 is 16 amino acids. Germline V gene data show CDR1 as SGHTA and CDR2 as FQGNSA. Trimming left V 2 bases short and J 7 bases short, with 17 bases between. The chain's CDR3 is CASSLLGAGAGGELFF. The CDR3 DNA reads as TGTGCCAGCAGCTTATTGGGTGCAGGGGCCGGCGGGGAGCTGTTTTTT.

V is TRBV6-7 and J is TRBJ2-7; 9 bases fit TRBD1. TRBV6-7 is known as an ORF, though its function is uncertain. V gave up 7 bases and J gave up 3 bases; unmatched junction bases: 7. The CDR3 loop spans 14 amino acids. The CDR3 DNA reads TGTGCCAGCACTCCGGGACAGGGAAGCTACGAGCAGTACTTC. The encoded protein is CASTPGQGSYEQYF.

This clone is deemed medium-sized (0.01 to 0.1%). The chain recombines TRBV2 with TRBJ2-2, with D maybe TRBD1 (5 bases). Trimming took off 5 bases at V and 5 bases at J, with 9 bases between the two ends. Looked up from germline, CDR1 is SNHLY and CDR2 is FYNNEI. The CDR3 contains 13 residues. The CDR3 here is CASSPRQTGELFF. In DNA form, the CDR3 reads TGTGCCAGCAGTCCGAGACAGACCGGGGAGCTGTTTTTT. The whole variable domain, remainder taken from reference TRBV2 and TRBJ2-2, is EPEVTQTPSHQVTQMGQEVILRCVPISNHLYFYWYRQILGQKVEFLVSFYNNEISEKSEIFDDQFSVERPDGSNFTLKIRSTKLEDSAMYFCASSPRQTGELFFGEGSRLTVL.

In DNA form, the CDR3 reads TGTGCCAGCAGCCTTCGGGAGGCCGGGGAGCAGTACTTC. Protein: CASSLREAGEQYF. The chain couples TRBV7-2 to TRBJ2-7; 7 nucleotides align to TRBD2. V shed 5 bases and J 7 bases; nucleotides not matched to a gene: 8. CDR3 length equals 13 residues. Per germline, CDR1 SGHTA and CDR2 FQGNSA.

In this sample, this clone turned up a few times. The rearrangement joins TRBV11-2 to TRBJ2-4, with 8 nucleotides matching TRBD2. Germline CDR1 SGHAT, CDR2 FQNNGV. V was clipped by 5 bases and J by 8 bases; unmatched bases: 8. This CDR3 region has 14 residues. This CDR3 is CASSAGGAGHIQYF. The CDR3 region has the DNA TGTGCCAGCAGCGCCGGGGGGGCGGGGCACATTCAGTACTTC.

The chain employs TRBV5-4 and TRBJ1-3, with 8 nucleotides matching TRBD1. The CDR3 is 17 residues long. V lost 0 bases, J lost 0 bases, and 5 bases stayed unmatched. CDR1 is SGHNT, CDR2 YYREEE, per germline (reference sequence). CDR3 in amino acids: CASSLAGTGLSGNTIYF. The CDR3 DNA sequence: TGTGCCAGCAGCTTGGCCGGGACAGGACTCTCTGGAAACACCATATATTTT.

V and J are TRBV2 and TRBJ2-5; no clear D. Trimming left V 8 bases short and J 7 bases short, with 11 bases between. The CDR3 has 11 amino acids. The V gene's germline CDR1 is SNHLY and CDR2 FYNNEI. As DNA, the CDR3 is TGTGCCAGCGCCGATTGGGGGACCCAGTACTTC. Amino acids: CASADWGTQYF. Together with reference TRBV2 and TRBJ2-5, the CDR3 gives the full variable domain: EPEVTQTPSHQVTQMGQEVILRCVPISNHLYFYWYRQILGQKVEFLVSFYNNEISEKSEIFDDQFSVERPDGSNFTLKIRSTKLEDSAMYFCASADWGTQYFGPGTRLLVL.

The chain recombines TRBV13 with TRBJ1-1, with unresolved D. V was trimmed by 0 bases and J by 1 base, leaving 3 bases between them. Germline V gives CDR1 PRHDT, CDR2 FYEKMQ (reference sequence). The CDR3 covers 13 residues. The CDR3 coding sequence is TGTGCCAGCAGCTTAGGAGGGAACACTGAAGCTTTCTTT. This encodes CASSLGGNTEAFF.

This chain links TRBV18 with TRBJ1-1, with a tentative D call TRBD1 (5 bases). From germline, CDR1 is KGHSH and CDR2 LQKENI. CDR3 length: 17 amino acids. V lost 3 bases, J lost 0 bases, and 17 bases lay in between. The CDR3: CASSPVQANPMNTEAFF. The CDR3 nucleotides are TGTGCCAGCTCACCTGTACAGGCCAACCCGATGAACACTGAAGCTTTCTTT.

The chain employs TRBV10-1 and TRBJ1-1, with 7 bases aligning to TRBD1. CDR3 length equals 15 residues. Germline CDR1 is WNHNN and CDR2 is SYGVQD (reference sequence). Trimming removed 5 bases from V and 4 bases from J; junction bases left unmatched: 10. CDR3 bases: TGCGCCAGCAGTCCAAGGGCTACAGGGGCCACTGAAGCTTTCTTT. This translates into CASSPRATGATEAFF.

The chain employs TRBV19 and TRBJ1-2; possible D gene TRBD1, 5 bases. V was pared by 5 bases and J by 4 bases, with 14 bases between. CDR3 length equals 14 residues. The germline CDR1 and CDR2 sequences are LNHDA and SQIVND (reference sequence). The CDR3 nucleotides are TGTGCCAGTAGTGTATCGGGGACCCTCTATGGCTACACCTTC. Protein product: CASSVSGTLYGYTF.

The chain carries TRBV10-3 and TRBJ2-5, with D perhaps matching TRBD2 (7 bases). V was pared by 5 bases and J by 3 bases, with 13 bases between. This CDR3 has 14 residues. Germline V gives CDR1 ENHRY, CDR2 SYGVKD. The CDR3, as DNA: TGTGCCATCAGTATGGGGGGGGCAGAAGAGACCCAGTACTTC. It translates to CAISMGGAEETQYF.

This clone has a single count. This rearrangement joins TRBV11-2 to TRBJ2-7; 10 bases line up with TRBD1. The trim removed 0 bases at V and 0 bases at J, leaving 5 bases unmatched. CDR3 length: 17 amino acids. CDR1 and CDR2 from the germline V gene are SGHAT and FQNNGV. The CDR3 protein is CASSLDLGQGSSYEQYF. The CDR3 DNA sequence: TGTGCCAGCAGCTTAGATTTGGGACAGGGGTCCTCCTACGAGCAGTACTTC.